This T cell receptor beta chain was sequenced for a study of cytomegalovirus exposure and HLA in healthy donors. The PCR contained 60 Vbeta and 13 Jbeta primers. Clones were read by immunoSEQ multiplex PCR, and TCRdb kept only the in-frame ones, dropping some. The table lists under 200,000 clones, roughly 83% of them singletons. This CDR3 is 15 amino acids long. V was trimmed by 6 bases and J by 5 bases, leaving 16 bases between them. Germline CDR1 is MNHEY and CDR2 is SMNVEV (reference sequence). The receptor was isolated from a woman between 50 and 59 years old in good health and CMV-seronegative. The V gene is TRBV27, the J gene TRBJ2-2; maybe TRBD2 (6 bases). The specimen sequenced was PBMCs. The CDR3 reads CASRLRDGGTGELFF. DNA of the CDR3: TGTGCCAGCAGACTCCGGGACGGGGGAACCGGGGAGCTGTTTTTT.